The next 12 T cell receptor beta chains were all read from a single sample in a study of human T cells and chemical hapten exposure. Time point in this sample: patch test 1, 2 weeks after DPC sensitization. Described treatment: therapeutic diphenylcyclopropenone sensitization with weekly scalp DPC. MiXCR, applied by TCRdb to the RACE reads, yields one record per CDR3 protein. The sample yields 95,000 to 150,000 distinct CDR3 sequences, around 15% seen once. The sample in question was whole blood, obtained in connection with sensitization to the hapten diphenylcyclopropenone (DPC). These receptors were taken from a man aged 18 to 29 with alopecia areata. Some clones in this sample may be carry-over from other donors' samples.

In its sample, this clonotype was seen many times. This chain connects TRBV5-1 to TRBJ2-2; D might be TRBD1 or TRBD2, each matching 5 bases. CDR3 length: 15 residues. Germline CDR1 SGHRS, CDR2 YFSETQ. V lost 4 bases and J lost 0, with 10 bases in between. CDR3 bases: TGCGCCAGCAGCGTCAGGGACCCGAACACCGGGGAGCTGTTTTTT. Amino acid sequence: CASSVRDPNTGELFF.

V gene TRBV20-1 combines with J gene TRBJ2-1; TRBD2 might be the D (5 bases). Germline values: CDR1 DFQATT, CDR2 SNEGSKA (reference sequence). The ends were cut back, 4 bases at V and 5 bases at J, with 6 bases in the middle. The CDR3 extends over 11 amino acids. This chain's CDR3 is CSAIGNNEQFF. The CDR3 DNA follows: TGCAGTGCTATCGGGAACAATGAGCAGTTCTTC.

At least ten counts were recorded for this clonotype. The chain uses TRBV3-1 and TRBJ1-5, with 9 positions matching TRBD1. From germline, CDR1 is LGHDT and CDR2 YNNKEL (reference sequence). Trimming removed 1 base from V and 6 bases from J; junction bases left unmatched: 10. The CDR3 totals 17 residues. The CDR3 loop reads CASSQGSGTGSRQPQHF. In DNA form, the CDR3 reads TGTGCCAGCAGCCAAGGATCCGGGACAGGGTCTCGTCAGCCCCAGCATTTT.

This clonotype came up many times. V usage is TRBV27 and J usage is TRBJ2-2, with 10 bases that match TRBD2. The CDR3 has 16 residues. V lost 4 bases, J lost 1 base, and 3 bases stayed unmatched. Germline assignment: CDR1 MNHEY and CDR2 SMNVEV (reference sequence). In DNA form, the CDR3 reads TGTGCCAGCAGTTGGGCTAGCGGGGGGAACACCGGGGAGCTGTTTTTT. Residues: CASSWASGGNTGELFF.

This clonotype was detected a few times. This chain connects TRBV6-5 to TRBJ2-2; a possible D gene is TRBD1 (5 bases). Deletions cut 9 bases from V and 4 bases from J, with 9 bases between. Per germline, CDR1 MNHEY and CDR2 SVGAGI. This CDR3 has 12 amino acids. CDR3 protein: CASNRGTGELFF. The CDR3 DNA reads as TGTGCCAGTAATAGGGGCACCGGGGAGCTGTTTTTT.

The chain joins TRBV11-2 to TRBJ2-7, with 11 bases that match TRBD1. J lost 1 base, V lost 3 bases, and 14 bases had no gene match. The CDR3 is 19 amino acids. Germline V lookup: CDR1 SGHAT, CDR2 FQNNGV. CDR3 in amino acids: CASSFVPGQGEEQSYEQYV. CDR3 nucleotide sequence: TGTGCCAGCAGCTTTGTTCCGGGACAGGGGGAAGAGCAGTCCTACGAGCAGTACGTC.

This sequence joins TRBV6-5 and TRBJ1-3, with 8 bases that match TRBD1. This CDR3 has 14 residues. Germline V gene data show CDR1 as MNHEY and CDR2 as SVGAGI. V shed 4 bases and J 6 bases; nucleotides not matched to a gene: 5. Here the CDR3 reads CASSFGQGENTIYF. The CDR3 nucleotides read TGTGCCAGCAGTTTCGGACAGGGTGAAAACACCATATATTTT.

This clonotype showed up just a few times. The chain uses TRBV10-1 and TRBJ2-5; 13 bases match TRBD2. This CDR3 is built from 17 residues. V trimming: 2 bases; J trimming: 4 bases; junction bases outside the gene matches: 7. Germline V gene sequence: CDR1 WNHNN, CDR2 SYGVQD (reference sequence). The CDR3 sequence: CASSEARGLAGLETQYF. The CDR3 DNA reads TGCGCCAGCAGTGAGGCGAGGGGACTAGCGGGGCTAGAGACCCAGTACTTC.

This clonotype has more than one count but fewer than ten. The chain employs TRBV25-1 and TRBJ2-4, with unresolved D. Germline lookup yields CDR1 MGHDK and CDR2 SYGVNS. Trimming took off 4 bases at V and 0 bases at J, with 19 bases between the two ends. The CDR3 runs 18 residues. The CDR3 is CASSGPKRVEIAKNIQYF. DNA for the CDR3: TGTGCCAGCAGTGGCCCGAAAAGGGTCGAAATAGCCAAAAACATTCAGTACTTC.

The rearrangement links TRBV4-3 to TRBJ2-7; D is ambiguous. The CDR3 is 13 residues long. The germline CDR1 and CDR2 sequences are LGHNA and YSLEER. With 0 bases removed from V and 2 bases from J, the gap between germline ends came to 5 bases. The CDR3 is CASSQDSAYEQYF. The CDR3 nucleotides are TGCGCCAGCAGCCAAGATTCGGCCTACGAGCAGTACTTC.

There are a few counts of this clonotype. The CDR3 nucleotides read TGCGCCCCGACGGTCCGGGTGAAGCAGTACGTC. This codes for CAPTVRVKQYV. This chain uses TRBV4-3 with TRBJ2-7; D unresolved. The germline V gene encodes CDR1 LGHNA and CDR2 YSLEER. Trimming removed 11 bases from V and 8 bases from J, with 16 bases in between. The CDR3 is 11 amino acids.

The CDR3 sequence is CASRRGGIYQETQYF. CDR3 in DNA: TGCGCCAGCAGACGGGGAGGGATTTACCAAGAGACCCAGTACTTC. The gene calls are TRBV10-2 and TRBJ2-5; TRBD2 matches 7 bases. Trimming removed 6 bases from V and 0 bases from J; junction bases left unmatched: 7. Germline assignment: CDR1 WSHSY and CDR2 SAAADI. The CDR3 loop spans 15 amino acids.